Listed below are T cell receptor beta chains from one sample, sequenced in a study of blood T cell repertoires in COVID-19. Sequencing used immunoSEQ multiplex PCR; TCRdb keeps in-frame clones, though not all of them. The table lists about 150,000 clones, roughly four fifths of them singletons. The sample taken for sequencing was peripheral blood. The source is a human donor with acute or convalescent COVID-19. The donor label of this sample is uncertain. The CDR3 runs from the conserved cysteine through the conserved F or W. D genes are given only for firm matches. Clone sizes are given selectively: once, few, many, or a class where the clone is expanded.

CDR3nt | CDR3aa | d_gene | v_gene | abundance | j_gene
TGCGCCAGCAGCCAAGAAGGGTCCAGCGGGGGGTCGATGAGCACAGATACGCAGTATTTT | CASSQEGSSGGSMSTDTQYF | TRBD2 | TRBV4-3 | NA | TRBJ2-3
TGTGCCAGCAGCTCCCAGGGGACCGGGACCCCGAGCAATCAGCCCCAGCATTTT | CASSSQGTGTPSNQPQHF | NA | TRBV5-8 | NA | TRBJ1-5
TGTGCCAGCAGCCTGACTAGCGGTCCCGGGGAGCTGTTTTTT | CASSLTSGPGELFF | TRBD2 | TRBV5-5 | NA | TRBJ2-2
TGTGCCAGCAGCTCGAGTGCGTATAGCGGGGAAAGGGAGCAGTTCTTC | CASSSSAYSGEREQFF | TRBD2 | TRBV11-3 | NA | TRBJ2-1
TGTGCCAGCAGCTCGACAGGGGGCTTTCAGCCCCAGCATTTT | CASSSTGGFQPQHF | TRBD1 | TRBV7-9 | NA | TRBJ1-5
TGCGCCCGCAGGGGCGGGGGGGACTACCAAGAGACCCAGTACTTC | CARRGGGDYQETQYF | TRBD2 | TRBV5-1 | NA | TRBJ2-5
TGTGCCAGCAGCCCCACAGTTGCTCTCGGGCAGTTCTTC | CASSPTVALGQFF | NA | TRBV6-6 | NA | TRBJ2-1
TGTGCCAGCTCACCGGACAGGGAAAGGGGCTACACCTTC | CASSPDRERGYTF | TRBD1 | TRBV18 | NA | TRBJ1-2
TGTGCCAGCAGCCAAGAATCAGGGCCAACTAATGAAAAACTGTTTTTT | CASSQESGPTNEKLFF | NA | TRBV3-1/TRBV3-2 | NA | TRBJ1-4
TGTGCCAGCAGCGGGGACAGGGGGCTAAGTGGCTACACCTTC | CASSGDRGLSGYTF | TRBD1 | TRBV7-8 | NA | TRBJ1-2
TGTGCCAGCAAACGGGACAGTGGAAACACTGAAGCTTTCTTT | CASKRDSGNTEAFF | TRBD1 | TRBV7-9 | once | TRBJ1-1
TGTGCCAGCAGCCAAGAGGCTTCCCTACGGGGAGAGACCCAGTACTTC | CASSQEASLRGETQYF | NA | TRBV4-2 | NA | TRBJ2-5
TGTGCCAGCAGTTCCACAGCTAACTATGGCTACACCTTC | CASSSTANYGYTF | NA | TRBV27 | once | TRBJ1-2
TGTGCCTGGAACAGGCCTATTAATTCACCCCTCCACTTT | CAWNRPINSPLHF | NA | TRBV30 | NA | TRBJ1-6
TGTGCCTGGAGCCCACCATGGACAGGGAAGACTGCCGGAAACACCATATATTTT | CAWSPPWTGKTAGNTIYF | TRBD1 | TRBV30 | NA | TRBJ1-3
TGCGCCAGCTCCCGGGGAAGGGGGCGTATGGATTATGGCTACACCTTC | CASSRGRGRMDYGYTF | TRBD1 | TRBV5-1 | NA | TRBJ1-2
TGTGCCAGCAGCGTAGACCCTTTTAACAGGGAACTCCTCTCCTATAATTCACCCCTCCACTTT | CASSVDPFNRELLSYNSPLHF | NA | TRBV9 | NA | TRBJ1-6
TGTGCCACCCACACGGGGGGGAACACCGGGGAGCTGTTTTTT | CATHTGGNTGELFF | TRBD2 | TRBV19 | NA | TRBJ2-2
TGTGCCAGCAGCCTGGGACAGATAAACACTGAAGCTTTCTTT | CASSLGQINTEAFF | TRBD1 | TRBV3-1/TRBV3-2 | once | TRBJ1-1
TGTGCCAGCAGCCAAGAAGGCGTCAGGGGATCACCCCTCCACTTT | CASSQEGVRGSPLHF | NA | TRBV3-1/TRBV3-2 | NA | TRBJ1-6
TGTGCCAGTAGTATAGGGCTAGCGGGGGTTGATGAGCAGTTCTTC | CASSIGLAGVDEQFF | TRBD2 | TRBV19 | NA | TRBJ2-1
TGTGCCAGTAGTACGTCCCTTGGTCGGGGAGGGATGAACACTGAAGCTTTCTTT | CASSTSLGRGGMNTEAFF | NA | TRBV19 | once | TRBJ1-1
TGTGCTAGTGGTTTGGGACCCGACAGGGGGCAGTACGAGCAGTACTTC | CASGLGPDRGQYEQYF | TRBD1 | TRBV12-5 | NA | TRBJ2-7
TGTGCCAGCAGTCCCGGGACTTATGGCTACACCTTC | CASSPGTYGYTF | NA | TRBV2 | NA | TRBJ1-2
TGTGCCACCACTTCCCAGAGGGCGCGTAATTCACCCCTCCACTTT | CATTSQRARNSPLHF | NA | TRBV7-2 | NA | TRBJ1-6
TGCGCCAGCAGCTCCCTCGGACAGAGACTCAATGAGCAGTTCTTC | CASSSLGQRLNEQFF | NA | TRBV5-1 | NA | TRBJ2-1
TGTGCCATCGGAGAGAGTTCAAATTCACCCCTCCACTTT | CAIGESSNSPLHF | NA | TRBV10-3 | NA | TRBJ1-6
TGTGCCATCAGTGACGGCGGCCGCTCTGGGGCCAACGTCCTGACTTTC | CAISDGGRSGANVLTF | NA | TRBV10-3 | NA | TRBJ2-6
TGTGCCAGCAGTTCCTACAGGGGTGGGGAAGAAAAACTGTTTTTT | CASSSYRGGEEKLFF | TRBD1 | TRBV7-9 | NA | TRBJ1-4
TGCGCCAGCAGCCCGGGGGTGGTCTTGGGCTCTCACGAGCAGTACTTC | CASSPGVVLGSHEQYF | NA | TRBV5-1 | NA | TRBJ2-7
TGTGCCAGTAGTATAAGGGGACAGGTGACCTACGAGCAGTACTTC | CASSIRGQVTYEQYF | TRBD1 | TRBV19 | few | TRBJ2-7
TGTGCCAGCAGCTCCCGAGTAGCTGGGGCCAACGTCCTGACTTTC | CASSSRVAGANVLTF | NA | TRBV13 | NA | TRBJ2-6
TGCGCCAGCAGTGAGCGGTCTTTAGGGGCAGATACGCAGTATTTT | CASSERSLGADTQYF | NA | TRBV10-2 | NA | TRBJ2-3
NA | CASSTSTLNYGYTF | NA | TRBV6-2/TRBV6-3 | few | TRBJ1-2